The sequence of this T cell receptor (beta chain) was determined in a study of blood T cell repertoires in COVID-19. About the study: Collection of acute and convalescent COVID-19 samples took place in the United States, Italy and Spain. T cells, B-cell-depleted T cells, or PBMCs supplied cDNA or gDNA.

Seattle patients were enrolled during active infection and followed longitudinally. Germline V gene data show CDR1 as SGHAT and CDR2 as FQDESV (reference sequence). The germline V and J ends were trimmed by 5 bases and 5 bases, with 10 bases remaining between them. This CDR3 region has 13 residues. Per the study methods: Reference gene primer amplification gave estimated nucleated cell counts. The assay was immunoSEQ multiplex PCR, and TCRdb's table has in-frame clones only and misses some. V and J calls and clone size are as listed in that table; D and trimming were resolved from the DNA. Altogether approximately 200,000 clones are present, around 80% being singletons, with the ten largest covering 12%.

Sequences were obtained from peripheral blood. This sequence joins TRBV11-1 and TRBJ1-3, with D perhaps matching TRBD1 (5 bases). This sequence was found in a woman of 80 years or more with COVID-19, enrolled during active disease. The CDR3 nucleotides are TGTGCCAGCAGCATGTGGACACGAAACACCATATATTTT. Protein sequence: CASSMWTRNTIYF.